This TCR beta chain comes out of a study of blood T cell repertoires in COVID-19 (TCRdb year 2020). Study-wide context: Samples from collaborators originated in the United States, Italy and Spain and spanned both the acute and convalescent phases of COVID-19. Nearly every sample came with metadata listing a de-identified subject ID, COVID-19 status, age in years and sex. The material from the prospective study consisted of cDNA or gDNA derived from T cells, B-cell-depleted T cells, or PBMCs. Deeply sampled blood TCRbeta repertoires from subjects exposed to, actively infected with, or recovered from COVID-19 were included in the dataset. The samples were drawn from the first 160 participants of the ongoing ImmuneRACE study and from 950 to 1,500 subjects provided by 6 global collaborators. Where HLA class I and class II types were available, the types were taken from metadata supplied by the sample provider, not from assay-based typing. The repertoires were made available in a free public database intended to serve as a resource for research on the immune response to SARS-CoV-2. What the study reported, not specific to this receptor: The quantity of clinical and demographic metadata differed by source and by participant and was supplied without curation.

As for this clone: Which antigen it targets is not known. The record has no base qualities; no much larger clone is one base away.

Collaborating institutions collected whole blood in K2EDTA tubes following their own protocols. For TCRbeta analysis, collaborator samples were shipped as frozen whole blood, as isolated PBMCs, or as DNA extracted from either sample type. Via the germline V gene, CDR1 is MNHEY and CDR2 SVGAGI. The CDR3 covers 13 residues, taking in both the cysteine and the phenylalanine. CDR3 DNA is the only sequence kept; it has 39 bases, read in frame from the first base. Trimming at the junction amounts to 8 bases on V and 1 base on J, and the germline ends lie 11 bases apart. TCRbeta CDR3 regions were amplified from genomic DNA by means of the immunoSEQ Assay, a bias-controlled multiplex PCR. The authors' analysis ran thus. Within the assay, amplification of reference gene primers was used to estimate how many nucleated cells each sample contained. Sequence reads were collapsed and filtered to measure the absolute abundance of every unique TCRbeta CDR3 rearrangement. For each sample, productive Simpson clonality was calculated as the square root of Simpson's diversity index across productive rearrangements. The source is immuneACCESS, and TCRdb retained only in-frame sequences with V and J called. Part of the clones is not carried over; for the studies checked, unresolved V genes explain less than half of this, and the remainder is unexplained. From that table come the V and J calls and clone size; the DNA was used to work out D and trimming. This sample has 110,000 to 150,000 clones in its table, and about 82% of those were observed once. Jointly, the top ten make up about 2.9% of the sample.

Recombination linked TRBV6-5 to TRBJ1-1; the D gene is unclear. This sequence originates from a man aged 45-60 years with acute or convalescent COVID-19. Source material: peripheral blood. The CDR3 here reads CASSIRGNTEAFF. In nucleotide form, the sequence is TGTGCCAGCTCAATTCGGGGGAACACTGAAGCTTTCTTT.